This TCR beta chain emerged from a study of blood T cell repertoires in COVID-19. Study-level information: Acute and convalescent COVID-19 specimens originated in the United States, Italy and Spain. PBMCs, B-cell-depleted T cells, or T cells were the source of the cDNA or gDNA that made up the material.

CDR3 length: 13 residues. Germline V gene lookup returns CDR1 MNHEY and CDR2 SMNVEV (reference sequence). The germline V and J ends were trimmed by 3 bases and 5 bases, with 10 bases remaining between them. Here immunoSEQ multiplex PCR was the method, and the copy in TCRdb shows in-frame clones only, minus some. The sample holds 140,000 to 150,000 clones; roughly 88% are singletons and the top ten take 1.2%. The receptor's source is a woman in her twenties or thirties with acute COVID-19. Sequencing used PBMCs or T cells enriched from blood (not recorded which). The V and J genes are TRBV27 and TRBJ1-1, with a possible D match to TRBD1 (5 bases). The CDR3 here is CASSFGGWTEAFF. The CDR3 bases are TGTGCCAGCAGTTTTGGGGGGTGGACTGAAGCTTTCTTT.